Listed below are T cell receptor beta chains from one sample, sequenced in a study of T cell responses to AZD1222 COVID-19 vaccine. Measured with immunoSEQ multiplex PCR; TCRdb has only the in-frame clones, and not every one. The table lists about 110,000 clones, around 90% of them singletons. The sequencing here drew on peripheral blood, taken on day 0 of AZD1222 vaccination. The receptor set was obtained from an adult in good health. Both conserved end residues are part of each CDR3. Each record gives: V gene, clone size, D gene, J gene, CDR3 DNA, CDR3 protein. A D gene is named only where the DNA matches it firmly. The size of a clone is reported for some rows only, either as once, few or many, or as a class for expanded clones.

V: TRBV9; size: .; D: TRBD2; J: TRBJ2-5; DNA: TGTGCCAGCAGCCGGACTAGCACGGAGACCCAGTACTTC; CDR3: CASSRTSTETQYF
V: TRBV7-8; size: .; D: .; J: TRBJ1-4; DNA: TGTGCCAGCAGCTTAGACGTAGGGTCCCGTGAAAAACTGTTTTTT; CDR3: CASSLDVGSREKLFF
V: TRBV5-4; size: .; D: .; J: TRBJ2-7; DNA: TGTGCCAGCAGCTCGAGTATCCGAGAGCACGAGCAGTACTTC; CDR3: CASSSSIREHEQYF
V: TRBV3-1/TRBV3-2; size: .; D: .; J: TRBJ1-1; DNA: TGTGCCAGCAGCCGCAATTGGGGGTCGAGTACTGAAGCTTTCTTT; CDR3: CASSRNWGSSTEAFF
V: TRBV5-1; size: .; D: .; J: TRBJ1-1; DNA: TGCGCCAGCAGCTTGGCCTTGGCCTCGAACACTGAAGCTTTCTTT; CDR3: CASSLALASNTEAFF
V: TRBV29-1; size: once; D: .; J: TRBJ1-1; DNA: TGCAGCGTACGACAGGTGGGGGGAGCTTTCTTT; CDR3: CSVRQVGGAFF
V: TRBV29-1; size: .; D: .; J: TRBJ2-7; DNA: TGCAGCGTTACCCGGACAGATTATTCGGCCTACGAGCAGTACTTC; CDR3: CSVTRTDYSAYEQYF
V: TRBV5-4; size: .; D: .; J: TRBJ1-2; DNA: TGTGCCAGCAGCCCGGACCGGATTTATGGCTACACCTTC; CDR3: CASSPDRIYGYTF
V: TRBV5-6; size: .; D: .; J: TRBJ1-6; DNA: TGTGCCAGCAGCTTCGGGGCTAGGATGGGTTCACCCCTCCACTTT; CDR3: CASSFGARMGSPLHF
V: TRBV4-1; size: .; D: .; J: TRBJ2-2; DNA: TGCGCCAGCAGCCAACCGAACACCGGGGAGCTGTTTTTT; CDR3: CASSQPNTGELFF
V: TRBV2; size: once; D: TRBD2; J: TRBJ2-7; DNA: TGTGCCAGCAGGAAGATAGGACTAGCCCACGAGCAGTACTTC; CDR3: CASRKIGLAHEQYF
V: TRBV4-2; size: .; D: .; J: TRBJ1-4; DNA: TGTGCCAGCAGCCAGACCCTGGCGGGTCCGGGGAAACTGTTTTTT; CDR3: CASSQTLAGPGKLFF
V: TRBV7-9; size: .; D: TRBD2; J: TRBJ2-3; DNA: TGTGCCAGCAGCTTAGCGCTTAGCGGGGGCACAGATACGCAGTATTTT; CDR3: CASSLALSGGTDTQYF
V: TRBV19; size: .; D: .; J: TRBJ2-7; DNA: TGTGCCAGTAGTACAGGGCCCAAGGGCGAGCAGTACTTC; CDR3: CASSTGPKGEQYF
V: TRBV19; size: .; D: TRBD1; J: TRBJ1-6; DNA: TGTGCCAGTAGAAGGGGACAGGGAAAATCACCCCTCCACTTT; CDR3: CASRRGQGKSPLHF
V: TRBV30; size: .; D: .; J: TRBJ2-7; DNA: TGTGCCTGGAGTAAGGGGTTTGCCTACGAGCAGTACTTC; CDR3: CAWSKGFAYEQYF
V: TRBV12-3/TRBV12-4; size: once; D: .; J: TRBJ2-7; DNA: TGTGCCAGCAGTACGACGGGATCTTACGAGCAGTACTTC; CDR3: CASSTTGSYEQYF
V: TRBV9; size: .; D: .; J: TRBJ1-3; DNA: TGTGCCAGCAGCGTAGAGGGGATTAAGGGAAACACCATATATTTT; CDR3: CASSVEGIKGNTIYF
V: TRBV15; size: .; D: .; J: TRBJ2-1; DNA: TGTGCCACCAGCCTGGAGACCGGTAGATACAATGAGCAGTTCTTC; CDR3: CATSLETGRYNEQFF
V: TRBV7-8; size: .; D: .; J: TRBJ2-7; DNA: TGTGCCAGCAGCTGGGACGGAGACGAGCAGTACTTC; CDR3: CASSWDGDEQYF
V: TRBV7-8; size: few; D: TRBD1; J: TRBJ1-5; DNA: TGTGCCAGCAGCTTAGGTGGGGACAGGAGGTACCAGCCCCAGCATTTT; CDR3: CASSLGGDRRYQPQHF
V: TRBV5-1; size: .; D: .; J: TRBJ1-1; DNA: TGCGCCAGTGGAGTGGTGAACACTGAAGCTTTCTTT; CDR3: CASGVVNTEAFF
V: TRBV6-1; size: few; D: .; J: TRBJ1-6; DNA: TGTGCCAGCAGTGAATCGGACAACAATAATTCACCCCTCCACTTT; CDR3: CASSESDNNNSPLHF
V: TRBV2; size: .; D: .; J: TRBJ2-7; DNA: TGTGCCAGCGGGAAGGGGGGGCGGTACGAGCAGTACTTC; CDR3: CASGKGGRYEQYF
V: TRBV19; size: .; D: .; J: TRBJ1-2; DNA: TGTGCCAGTAGTATACAGGAGGGCGTGAGCGGCTACACCTTC; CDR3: CASSIQEGVSGYTF
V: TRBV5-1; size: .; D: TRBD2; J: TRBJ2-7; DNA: TGCGCCAGCAGAATTTCTGGGACTAGCGGGAATAGCTACGAGCAGTACTTC; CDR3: CASRISGTSGNSYEQYF
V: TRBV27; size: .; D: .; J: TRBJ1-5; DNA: TGTGCCAGCAGCTATTCAGGCGGAAAAAATCAGCCCCAGCATTTT; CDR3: CASSYSGGKNQPQHF
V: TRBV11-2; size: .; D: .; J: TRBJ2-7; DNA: TGTGCCAGCAGCCAAAGTGGGGAGCAGTACTTC; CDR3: CASSQSGEQYF
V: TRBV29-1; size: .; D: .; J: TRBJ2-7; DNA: TGCAGCGTTGGGCGAGGGCACGATGGGAGCGAGCAGTACTTC; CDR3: CSVGRGHDGSEQYF
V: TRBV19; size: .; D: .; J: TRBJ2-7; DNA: TGTGCCAGTAGCCTTTTGGTAGCGAGAAACAACGAGCAGTACTTC; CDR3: CASSLLVARNNEQYF
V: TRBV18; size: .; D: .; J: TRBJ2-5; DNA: TGTGCCAGCTCACCACCGTATGTGGAGACCCAGTACTTC; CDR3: CASSPPYVETQYF
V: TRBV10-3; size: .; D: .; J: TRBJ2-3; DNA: TGTGCCATCCGCATACATGGGACTAGCACAGATACGCAGTATTTT; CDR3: CAIRIHGTSTDTQYF
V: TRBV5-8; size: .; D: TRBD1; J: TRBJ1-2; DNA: TGTGCCAGCAGCACGACAGGGGGTAGCTATGGCTACACCTTC; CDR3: CASSTTGGSYGYTF
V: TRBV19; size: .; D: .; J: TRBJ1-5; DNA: TGTGCCAGTAGTATCGGCACTCGAAGCAATCAGCCCCAGCATTTT; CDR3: CASSIGTRSNQPQHF
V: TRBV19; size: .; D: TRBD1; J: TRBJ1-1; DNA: TGTGCCAGTAGTATAGAAGACAGGGCGATATTTGAAGCTTTCTTT; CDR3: CASSIEDRAIFEAFF
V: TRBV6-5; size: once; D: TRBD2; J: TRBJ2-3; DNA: TGTGCCAGCAGTTACCTTAGCGGGAAAGGCACAGATACGCAGTATTTT; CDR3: CASSYLSGKGTDTQYF
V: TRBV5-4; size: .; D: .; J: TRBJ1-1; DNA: TGTGCCAGCAGCCAGGGACCGTTGAACACTGAAGCTTTCTTT; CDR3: CASSQGPLNTEAFF
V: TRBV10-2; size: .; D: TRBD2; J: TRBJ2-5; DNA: TGCGCCGCCCCGAGTGGGCCTAGCGGGAGAGCCGAAGAGACCCAGTACTTC; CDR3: CAAPSGPSGRAEETQYF
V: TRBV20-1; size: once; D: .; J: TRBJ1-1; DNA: TGCAGTGCTAGAGATGACACTGAAGCTTTCTTT; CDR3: CSARDDTEAFF
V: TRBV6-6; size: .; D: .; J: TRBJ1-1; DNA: TGTGCCAGCAGTTACTCGGACTTGTCTTCTGAAGCTTTCTTT; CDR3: CASSYSDLSSEAFF
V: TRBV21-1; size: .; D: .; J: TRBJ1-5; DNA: TGTGCCACCCGTTCTTTGGGGCGAGTCAGCAATCAGCCCCAGCATTTT; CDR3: CATRSLGRVSNQPQHF
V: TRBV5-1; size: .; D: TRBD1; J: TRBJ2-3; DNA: TGCGCCAGCAGCTTGGACAGGGGGCGCACAGATACGCAGTATTTT; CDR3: CASSLDRGRTDTQYF
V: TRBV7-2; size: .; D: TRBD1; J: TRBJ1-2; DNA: TGTGCCAGCAGCTCGACAGGGGGCGCGGGCTATGGCTACACCTTC; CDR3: CASSSTGGAGYGYTF
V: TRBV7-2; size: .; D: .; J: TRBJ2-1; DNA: TGTGCCAGCAGCCCGGACGCGGGACGATACAATGAGCAGTTCTTC; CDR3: CASSPDAGRYNEQFF
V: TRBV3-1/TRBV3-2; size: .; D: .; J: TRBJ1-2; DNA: TGTGCCAGCAGCCAAGCCTTGGCTAACTATGGCTACACCTTC; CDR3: CASSQALANYGYTF